One and the same sample provided the 14 T cell receptor beta chains below, sequenced in a study of cytomegalovirus exposure and HLA in healthy donors. Vbeta (60) and Jbeta (13) primers were used in the PCR. TCRdb's copy holds only in-frame clones and misses some; the assay was immunoSEQ multiplex PCR. The sample has about 160,000 clones; approximately 76% are singletons. Source material: PBMCs. These receptors originate from a man in his fifties or sixties in good health and CMV-seronegative.

In DNA form, the CDR3 reads TGTGCCAGCAGTTACTCGAGGGGGAAGCCCGAGCAGTACTTC. Translated: CASSYSRGKPEQYF. V and J are TRBV6-5 and TRBJ2-7; D perhaps matches TRBD1 (6 bases). This CDR3 is built from 14 residues. The V gene lost 0 bases and the J gene lost 6 bases, with 12 bases spanning the gap. Germline loops: CDR1 MNHEY, CDR2 SVGAGI.

This rearrangement joins TRBV7-8 to TRBJ1-1; D may be TRBD1 (5 bases). The V gene's germline CDR1 is SGHVS and CDR2 FQNEAQ. The CDR3 sequence is 15 residues long. Trimming shortened V by 4 bases and J by 0 bases, and 12 bases separated the two germline ends. The CDR3 loop reads CASSSFRTLNTEAFF. CDR3 DNA: TGTGCCAGCAGCTCATTCCGGACACTGAACACTGAAGCTTTCTTT.

V is TRBV5-1 and J is TRBJ2-3, with 8 bases aligning to TRBD1. The germline gives CDR1 SGHRS, CDR2 YFSETQ. Trimming at V came to 0 bases and at J to 4 bases, leaving 4 bases not matched to a gene. The CDR3 is 15 amino acids. The CDR3 reads CASSLASQGADTQYF. The CDR3 bases are TGCGCCAGCAGCTTGGCCTCACAGGGGGCAGATACGCAGTATTTT.

The chain employs TRBV6-6 and TRBJ2-7; 11 bases line up with TRBD1. The germline V gene has CDR1 MNHNY and CDR2 SVGAGI (reference sequence). There are 16 residues in the CDR3. V shed 0 bases and J 2 bases; nucleotides not matched to a gene: 3. CDR3 sequence reads: CASSYSRDRGTYEQYF. For the CDR3, the DNA is TGTGCCAGCAGTTACTCAAGGGACAGGGGGACCTACGAGCAGTACTTC.

The chain recombines TRBV30 with TRBJ1-2; D gene ambiguous. V lost 5 bases to trimming and J lost 8 bases, with 9 bases between them. CDR1 and CDR2 (germline): GTSNPN, SVGIG (reference sequence). This CDR3 is built from 10 residues. CDR3: CAWYSIGYTF. Written as DNA, the CDR3 is TGTGCCTGGTACTCGATCGGCTACACCTTC.

The sample holds a few counts of this clone. The rearrangement uses TRBV6-4 and TRBJ2-1, with TRBD1 identical over 8 bases. The germline CDR1 and CDR2 sequences are MRHNA and SNTAGT. After removal of 2 bases from V and 9 bases from J, the junction contained 6 bases not matched to a gene. This CDR3 contains 14 residues. CDR3 nucleotides: TGTGCCAGCAGTGACACAGACAGGGGTGGTGAGCAGTTCTTC. It specifies CASSDTDRGGEQFF.

The chain is built from TRBV6-5 and TRBJ1-2; TRBD1 is a possible D gene (6 bases). V gave up 8 bases and J gave up 4 bases, with 17 bases separating them. Germline V lookup: CDR1 MNHEY, CDR2 SVGAGI. The CDR3 extends over 14 amino acids. CDR3 sequence: CASPPGGGGYGYTF. In DNA, the CDR3 is TGTGCCAGCCCCCCGGGGGGGGGCGGCTATGGCTACACCTTC.

This clone is a singleton in its sample. The V gene is TRBV27, the J gene TRBJ2-5; 9 bases align to TRBD1. Gene TRBJ2-7 matches the end of the DNA better, so the J call may be wrong. CDR3 length: 13 residues. Germline CDR1 reads MNHEY; CDR2 reads SMNVEV (reference sequence). This CDR3 is CASSWTGAYEQYF. CDR3 bases: TGTGCCAGCAGTTGGACAGGGGCCTACGAGCAGTACTTC.

This clone appeared a single time. The genes are TRBV30 and TRBJ2-7; 8 positions agree with TRBD1. J was trimmed by 13 bases and V by 1 base; bases with no gene match: 9. The CDR3 consists of 12 residues. Germline V lookup: CDR1 GTSNPN, CDR2 SVGIG (reference sequence). The CDR3 DNA sequence: TGTGCCTGGAGTGCTACGGACAGGGATCCATACTTC. It encodes CAWSATDRDPYF.

V and J are TRBV21-1 and TRBJ2-7; the D call of TRBD2 is as the table states it, not checked on the DNA. TRBV21-1 is a pseudogene locus. The CDR3 runs to 16 residues. The CDR3 DNA reads as TGTGCCAGCAGCAGAGAGGGAGGACTAGGCGGTCGCGAGCAGTACTTC. Protein sequence: CASSREGGLGGREQYF.

The chain links TRBV29-1 to TRBJ2-2, with D tentatively TRBD1 (5 bases). CDR1 SQVTM and CDR2 ANQGSEA come from the germline V gene. V was cut by 0 bases and J by 5 bases, with 25 bases left in between. This CDR3 comprises 19 residues. The DNA for the CDR3 is TGCAGCGTTGAAGATCGTCCTTACTGGGGCGCCCCGGCGACCGGGGAGCTGTTTTTT. Its protein product is CSVEDRPYWGAPATGELFF.

This chain connects TRBV6-5 to TRBJ2-2, with D perhaps TRBD1 (5 bases). This CDR3 comprises 14 residues. With 4 bases removed from V and 7 bases from J, the gap between germline ends came to 13 bases. Germline CDR1 MNHEY, CDR2 SVGAGI. The CDR3 DNA reads TGTGCCAGCAGTTGGGGCAGGCAGGACGGGGAGCTGTTTTTT. Its translation is CASSWGRQDGELFF.

There are a few counts of this clone. V usage is TRBV5-1 and J usage is TRBJ2-3; TRBD1 matches 9 bases. V was clipped by 0 bases and J by 3 bases; unmatched bases: 2. There are 15 residues in the CDR3. Germline V gene data show CDR1 as SGHRS and CDR2 as YFSETQ. The CDR3 region is CASSLGQGGTDTQYF. CDR3 DNA: TGCGCCAGCAGCTTGGGACAGGGGGGGACAGATACGCAGTATTTT. Full variable domain (rest looked up from reference TRBV5-1 and TRBJ2-3): KAGVTQTPRYLIKTRGQQVTLSCSPISGHRSVSWYQQTPGQGLQFLFEYFSETQRNKGNFPGRFSGRQFSNSRSEMNVSTLELGDSALYLCASSLGQGGTDTQYFGPGTRLTVL.

This rearrangement joins TRBV11-2 to TRBJ2-7; D is uncertain. V lost 5 bases to trimming and J lost 1 base, with 15 bases between them. The CDR3 loop spans 15 amino acids. The germline CDR1 and CDR2 sequences are SGHAT and FQNNGV. The DNA for the CDR3 is TGTGCCAGCAGCCTAGGGCCCACCCCTTCCTACGAGCAGTACTTC. Protein product: CASSLGPTPSYEQYF.